A single sample is the source of the 22 T cell receptor beta chains below, sequenced in a study of beta chain features in type 1 diabetes. Sequenced material consisted of expressed TCRB transcripts (all of the isolated RNA was reverse transcribed). Only in-frame clones appear in the TCRdb table, and some are missing; sequencing was by immunoSEQ multiplex PCR. The table shows some 170,000 clones, with roughly 60% occurring only once. These TCRs are of unknown antigen specificity. Study observations and caveats: People with Type 1 diabetes carried modestly yet significantly shorter TCRB CDR3s in all four CD4+ subsets.

What was sequenced was naive CD4+ T cells from blood. These receptors all come from a man aged 25-45 years with type 1 diabetes.

The V gene is TRBV29-1, the J gene TRBJ2-5; TRBD2 might be the D (7 bases). Germline lookup yields CDR1 SQVTM and CDR2 ANQGSEA. The CDR3 has 13 residues. V was cut by 1 base and J by 7 bases, with 13 bases left in between. The CDR3 DNA sequence: TGCAGCGTTGAAGTCGGGGGGCGAGGGACCCAGTACTTC. Translation: CSVEVGGRGTQYF.

V usage is TRBV30 and J usage is TRBJ2-7, with no clear D. Trimming left V 4 bases short and J 3 bases short, with 7 bases between. The CDR3 covers 11 residues. Germline V lookup: CDR1 GTSNPN, CDR2 SVGIG (reference sequence). The CDR3 DNA is TGTGCCTGGACTCACAGCTACGAGCAGTACTTC. It is translated as CAWTHSYEQYF.

The chain links TRBV5-8 to TRBJ2-1; TRBD1 aligns across 10 bases. The CDR3 contains 15 residues. The germline V gene encodes CDR1 SGHTS and CDR2 YDEGEE. After removal of 2 bases from V and 4 bases from J, the junction contained 3 bases not matched to a gene. This CDR3 reads CASSFGTGEYNEQFF. The CDR3 nucleotides read TGTGCCAGCAGCTTCGGGACAGGGGAGTACAATGAGCAGTTCTTC.

This clone has more than one count but fewer than ten. This sequence joins TRBV7-8 and TRBJ2-1; a possible D gene is TRBD1 (5 bases). CDR3 length: 16 amino acids. In germline, CDR1 is SGHVS, CDR2 FQNEAQ. The V and J ends lost 5 bases and 0 bases respectively, with 14 bases between them. In nucleotides, the CDR3 is TGTGCCAGCAGCAGCTCTCTGGACACCTCCTACAATGAGCAGTTCTTC. Its protein is CASSSSLDTSYNEQFF.

There are a few counts of this clone. The chain joins TRBV7-8 to TRBJ1-6; D is undetermined. This CDR3 has 16 residues. Germline values: CDR1 SGHVS, CDR2 FQNEAQ. The V gene lost 0 bases and the J gene lost 5 bases, with 11 bases spanning the gap. CDR3: CASSLAGWADNSPLHF. The CDR3 DNA sequence: TGTGCCAGCAGCTTAGCTGGCTGGGCGGATAATTCACCCCTCCACTTT.

The V and J genes are TRBV18 and TRBJ2-7; D gene uncertain. V lost 11 bases and J 5 bases, leaving 19 bases between the germline ends. CDR3 length equals 13 residues. Looked up from germline, CDR1 is KGHSH and CDR2 is LQKENI. The CDR3 protein is CASLPVGLDEQYF. In DNA, the CDR3 is TGTGCCTCCCTCCCGGTGGGGTTGGACGAGCAGTACTTC.

The chain combines TRBV7-2 with TRBJ2-3; perhaps TRBD2 as D (5 bases). Germline V lookup: CDR1 SGHTA, CDR2 FQGNSA. Deletions cut 2 bases from V and 4 bases from J, with 16 bases between. This CDR3 region has 16 residues. CDR3 sequence (DNA): TGTGCCAGCAGCTTAATGTCTACAAGCGGTTCAGATACGCAGTATTTT. Residues: CASSLMSTSGSDTQYF.

This chain links TRBV6-5 with TRBJ2-3; the D is unclear. The germline V gene has CDR1 MNHEY and CDR2 SVGAGI. The CDR3 runs to 15 residues. The V end lost 1 base, the J end lost 2 bases, and 10 bases lay between the germline ends. As DNA, the CDR3 is TGTGCCAGCAGTTACTATGGTTCGTCCACAGATACGCAGTATTTT. The encoded protein is CASSYYGSSTDTQYF.

This clone showed up just a few times. The chain couples TRBV4-3 to TRBJ2-1; 10 positions match TRBD2. Trimming cost V 6 bases and J 4 bases; bases outside gene matches: 15. CDR1 LGHNA and CDR2 YSLEER come from the germline V gene. The CDR3 has 18 amino acids. Written as DNA, the CDR3 is TGCGCCAGCAGTCGTAACTATGGAGCGGGGGGGCCTTACAATGAGCAGTTCTTC. This sequence encodes CASSRNYGAGGPYNEQFF.

The chain's CDR3 is CAWNPDSPYGYTF. The CDR3 DNA reads as TGTGCCTGGAACCCCGACAGCCCCTATGGCTACACCTTC. V gene TRBV30 combines with J gene TRBJ1-2, with D perhaps TRBD1 (5 bases). The ends were cut back, 4 bases at V and 4 bases at J, with 13 bases in the middle. The germline V gene has CDR1 GTSNPN and CDR2 SVGIG (reference sequence). This CDR3 contains 13 residues.

V gene TRBV29-1 combines with J gene TRBJ2-5; perhaps TRBD2 as D (6 bases). Germline V gene sequence: CDR1 SQVTM, CDR2 ANQGSEA. V shed 5 bases and J shed 1 base, with 8 bases lying between them. CDR3 size: 12 residues. The DNA of the CDR3 is TGCAGCGTTCGGAGGGCCCAAGAGACCCAGTACTTC. Protein: CSVRRAQETQYF. Full variable domain (rest looked up from reference TRBV29-1 and TRBJ2-5): SAVISQKPSRDICQRGTSLTIQCQVDSQVTMMFWYRQQPGQSLTLIATANQGSEATYESGFVIDKFPISRPNLTFSTLTVSNMSPEDSSIYLCSVRRAQETQYFGPGTRLLVL.

This chain connects TRBV7-2 to TRBJ1-1; D is unclear. V dropped 2 bases and J dropped 1 base, with 8 bases sitting between them. The length of the CDR3 is 14 residues. Germline loops: CDR1 SGHTA, CDR2 FQGNSA. The CDR3 loop reads CASSLMGQNTEAFF. CDR3 nucleotides: TGTGCCAGCAGCTTAATGGGTCAGAACACTGAAGCTTTCTTT. Combining the CDR3 with reference TRBV7-2 and TRBJ1-1 gives the whole variable domain GAGVSQSPSNKVTEKGKDVELRCDPISGHTALYWYRQSLGQGLEFLIYFQGNSAPDKSGLPSDRFSAERTGGSVSTLTIQRTQQEDSAVYLCASSLMGQNTEAFFGQGTRLTVV.

This rearrangement joins TRBV6-6 to TRBJ2-7; 9 nucleotides line up with TRBD1. CDR3 length: 13 residues. V gave up 4 bases and J gave up 5 bases; unmatched junction bases: 3. The germline gives CDR1 MNHNY, CDR2 SVGAGI (reference sequence). DNA of the CDR3: TGTGCCAGCAGTTTCCGGGACAGGGACGAGCAGTACTTC. This sequence encodes CASSFRDRDEQYF.

The chain carries TRBV30 and TRBJ1-4; no clear D gene. Trimming left V 2 bases short and J 2 bases short, with 6 bases between. Germline V gene lookup returns CDR1 GTSNPN and CDR2 SVGIG (reference sequence). CDR3 length: 13 amino acids. The CDR3 sequence is CAWSSATNEKLFF. CDR3 nucleotides: TGTGCCTGGAGTAGCGCTACTAATGAAAAACTGTTTTTT. The full variable domain, rest sourced from reference TRBV30 and TRBJ1-4, is SQTIHQWPATLVQPVGSPLSLECTVEGTSNPNLYWYRQAAGRGLQLLFYSVGIGQISSEVPQNLSASRPQDRQFILSSKKLLLSDSGFYLCAWSSATNEKLFFGSGTQLSVL.

Remarks on this clone: This sample also contains other DNA sequences that code for the same CDR3. The chain employs TRBV7-9 and TRBJ1-4; no reliable D call. Germline V gene data show CDR1 as SEHNR and CDR2 as FQNEAQ (reference sequence). V lost 3 bases and J lost 4, with 0 bases in between. This CDR3 is built from 11 residues. In DNA, the CDR3 is TGTGCCAGCAGCTTTAATGAAAAACTGTTTTTT. As protein: CASSFNEKLFF.

This chain connects TRBV30 to TRBJ2-1; TRBD1 agrees at 7 bases. V lost 3 bases and J lost 6; bases outside the gene matches: 11. The CDR3 loop spans 15 amino acids. The V gene's germline CDR1 is GTSNPN and CDR2 SVGIG (reference sequence). CDR3 DNA sequence: TGTGCCTGGAGCCGCGGCTTGACAGGGTCCAATGAGCAGTTCTTC. This sequence encodes CAWSRGLTGSNEQFF.

This sequence joins TRBV29-1 and TRBJ1-1; tentative D call: TRBD1 (5 bases). Germline CDR1 SQVTM, CDR2 ANQGSEA. The CDR3 contains 11 residues. This CDR3 reads CTVQTGGTSFF. DNA of the CDR3: TGCACGGTTCAGACCGGAGGGACTTCTTTCTTT.

In DNA, the CDR3 is TGCAGCGGAAGCTTAGTGGGAGACCAAGAGACCCAGTACTTC. Protein: CSGSLVGDQETQYF. V usage is TRBV29-1 and J usage is TRBJ2-5, with D possibly TRBD2 on 5 matching bases. The CDR3 has 14 residues. The germline V gene encodes CDR1 SQVTM and CDR2 ANQGSEA. V dropped 7 bases and J dropped 0 bases, with 15 bases sitting between them.

The chain couples TRBV18 to TRBJ1-2; D is uncertain. This CDR3 is 14 amino acids long. The V gene's germline CDR1 is KGHSH and CDR2 LQKENI. V was clipped by 1 base and J by 2 bases, with 8 bases between them. The chain's CDR3 is CASSPQAANYGYTF. CDR3 sequence (DNA): TGTGCCAGCTCACCACAAGCAGCCAACTATGGCTACACCTTC.

Here the CDR3 reads CASSYGTDPEKLFF. Here the CDR3 DNA reads TGTGCCAGCAGCTACGGGACAGATCCCGAAAAACTGTTTTTT. This chain links TRBV7-2 with TRBJ1-4; TRBD1 matches 7 bases. CDR1 and CDR2 from the germline V gene are SGHTA and FQGNSA. The V segment lost 4 bases and the J segment 8 bases; nucleotides outside the gene matches: 7. There are 14 residues in the CDR3.

This chain joins TRBV29-1 and TRBJ2-5; 10 positions match TRBD2. The CDR3 runs 15 residues. V shed 2 bases, J shed 5 bases, and the junction held 8 bases outside the gene matches. Germline CDR1 and CDR2: SQVTM and ANQGSEA. Written as DNA, the CDR3 is TGCAGCGTTGAACGGCTAGCGGGGGACCTGGAGACCCAGTACTTC. Protein product: CSVERLAGDLETQYF. Full variable domain (remainder filled in from reference TRBV29-1 and TRBJ2-5): SAVISQKPSRDICQRGTSLTIQCQVDSQVTMMFWYRQQPGQSLTLIATANQGSEATYESGFVIDKFPISRPNLTFSTLTVSNMSPEDSSIYLCSVERLAGDLETQYFGPGTRLLVL.

The rearrangement uses TRBV7-2 and TRBJ2-5; 10 bases map to TRBD1. Germline assignment: CDR1 SGHTA and CDR2 FQGNSA. The CDR3 runs 16 residues. J was trimmed by 5 bases and V by 2 bases; bases with no gene match: 8. This CDR3 is CASSLSPGQGRETQYF. DNA for the CDR3: TGTGCCAGCAGCTTAAGCCCGGGACAGGGGCGGGAGACCCAGTACTTC.